This is a list of T cell receptor beta chains from one sample in a study of shared clonotypes between healthy human individuals. Clones were sequenced by immunoSEQ multiplex PCR, and TCRdb holds only the in-frame ones, with some missing. Of about 680,000 clones in the sample, 73% were seen once. Specimen: memory CD4+ T cells sorted from blood. These receptors were taken from a young woman in good health. CDR3s include the opening cysteine and the closing phenylalanine or tryptophan. The D gene is left open where the match is weak. Expanded clones are given a class, and other clones once, few, many or no size at all.

abundance | d_gene | j_gene | v_gene | CDR3nt | CDR3aa
once | - | TRBJ1-4 | TRBV18 | TGTGCCAGCTCACTGAGGGGCTTTGGCGAAAAACTGTTTTTT | CASSLRGFGEKLFF
- | - | TRBJ2-7 | TRBV4-1 | TGCGCCAGCAGCCAAACACGGGACGGGTACGAGCAGTACTTC | CASSQTRDGYEQYF
- | - | TRBJ2-5 | TRBV28 | TGTGCCAGCAGGGACTACTCTGGGCTGACCCAGTACTTC | CASRDYSGLTQYF
- | - | TRBJ1-2 | TRBV6-1 | TGTGCCAGCAGTCTGGAGGGGTCGGGCTACACCTTC | CASSLEGSGYTF
- | - | TRBJ2-2 | TRBV11-1 | TGTGCCAGCAGCACAGAAAACAGGGCTACCGGGGAGCTGTTTTTT | CASSTENRATGELFF
- | TRBD1 | TRBJ1-4 | TRBV5-1 | TGCGCCAGCAGCCGGGACAGGGAGAGTGAAAAACTGTTTTTT | CASSRDRESEKLFF
- | - | TRBJ1-2 | TRBV4-1 | TGCGCCAGCAGCCAAGTCTCCAGAACACTTAACTATGGCTACACCTTC | CASSQVSRTLNYGYTF
few | - | TRBJ2-2 | TRBV7-2 | TGTGCCAGCAGCCGCCGACGTGGCAACACCGGGGAGCTGTTTTTT | CASSRRRGNTGELFF
once | TRBD2 | TRBJ2-3 | TRBV4-1 | TGCGCCAGCAGCCAGCCAACTAGCGGGAGGGCAGATACGCAGTATTTT | CASSQPTSGRADTQYF
- | - | TRBJ2-5 | TRBV29-1 | TGCAGCGTTGCCCCTAACCAAGAGACCCAGTACTTC | CSVAPNQETQYF
- | - | TRBJ2-7 | TRBV11-3 | TGTGCCAGCAGCCTAACTCCTCGCGGCGAGCAGTACTTC | CASSLTPRGEQYF
- | TRBD1 | TRBJ1-1 | TRBV10-3 | TGTGCCATCGGGACAGGGCCGAACACTGAAGCTTTCTTT | CAIGTGPNTEAFF